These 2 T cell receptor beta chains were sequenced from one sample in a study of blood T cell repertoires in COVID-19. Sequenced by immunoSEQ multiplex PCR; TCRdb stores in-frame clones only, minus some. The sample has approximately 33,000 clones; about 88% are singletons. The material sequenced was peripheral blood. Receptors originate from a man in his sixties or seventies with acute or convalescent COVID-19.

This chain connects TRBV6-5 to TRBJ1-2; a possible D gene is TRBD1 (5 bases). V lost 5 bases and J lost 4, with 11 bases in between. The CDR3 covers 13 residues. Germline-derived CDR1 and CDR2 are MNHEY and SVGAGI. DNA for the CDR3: TGTGCCAGCAGTCTACAGGCCTTCTATGGCTACACCTTC. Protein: CASSLQAFYGYTF.

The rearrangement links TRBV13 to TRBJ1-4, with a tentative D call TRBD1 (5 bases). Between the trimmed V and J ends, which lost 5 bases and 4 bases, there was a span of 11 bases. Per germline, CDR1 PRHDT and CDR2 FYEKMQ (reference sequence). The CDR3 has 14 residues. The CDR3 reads CASSPGGGNEKLFF. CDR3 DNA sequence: TGTGCCAGCAGCCCCGGGGGGGGTAATGAAAAACTGTTTTTT.